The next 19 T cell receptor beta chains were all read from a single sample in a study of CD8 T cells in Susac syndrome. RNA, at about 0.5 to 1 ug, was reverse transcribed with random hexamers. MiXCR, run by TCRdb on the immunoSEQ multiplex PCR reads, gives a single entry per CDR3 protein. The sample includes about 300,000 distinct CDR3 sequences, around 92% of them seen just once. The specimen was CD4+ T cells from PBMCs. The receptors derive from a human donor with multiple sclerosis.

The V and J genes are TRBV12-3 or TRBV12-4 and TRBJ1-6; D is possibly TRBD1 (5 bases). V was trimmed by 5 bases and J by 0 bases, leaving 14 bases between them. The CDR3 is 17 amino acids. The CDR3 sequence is CASSGGGLRSYNSPLHF. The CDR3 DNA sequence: TGTGCCAGCAGTGGCGGGGGTCTACGCTCCTATAATTCACCCCTCCACTTT.

The CDR3 is CASSSTGADGYTF. The CDR3, as DNA: TGTGCCAGCAGCAGCACAGGGGCGGATGGCTACACCTTC. The chain couples TRBV6-5 to TRBJ1-2; 7 positions match TRBD1. Germline V gene data show CDR1 as MNHEY and CDR2 as SVGAGI. This CDR3 region has 13 residues. V was clipped by 6 bases and J by 6 bases; unmatched bases: 7.

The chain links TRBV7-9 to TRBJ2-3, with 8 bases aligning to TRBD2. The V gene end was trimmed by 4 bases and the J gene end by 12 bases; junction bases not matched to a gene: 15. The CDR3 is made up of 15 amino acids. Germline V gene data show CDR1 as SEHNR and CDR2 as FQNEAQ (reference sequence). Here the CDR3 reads CASSSTSGPVSRQYF. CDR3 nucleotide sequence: TGTGCCAGCAGCTCCACTAGCGGTCCCGTCAGCCGCCAGTATTTT.

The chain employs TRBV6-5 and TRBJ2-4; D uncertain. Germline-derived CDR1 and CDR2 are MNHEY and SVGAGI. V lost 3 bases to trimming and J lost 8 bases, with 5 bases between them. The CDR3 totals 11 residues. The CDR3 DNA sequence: TGTGCCAGCAGTTATTTAGACATTCAGTACTTC. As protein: CASSYLDIQYF.

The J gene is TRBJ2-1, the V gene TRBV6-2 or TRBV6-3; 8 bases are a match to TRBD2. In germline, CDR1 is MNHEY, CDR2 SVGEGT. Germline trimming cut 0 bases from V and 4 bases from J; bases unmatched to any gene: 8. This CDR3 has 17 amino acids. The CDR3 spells CASSYSHKTSEYNEQFF. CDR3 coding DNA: TGTGCCAGCAGTTACTCTCACAAGACTAGCGAGTACAATGAGCAGTTCTTC.

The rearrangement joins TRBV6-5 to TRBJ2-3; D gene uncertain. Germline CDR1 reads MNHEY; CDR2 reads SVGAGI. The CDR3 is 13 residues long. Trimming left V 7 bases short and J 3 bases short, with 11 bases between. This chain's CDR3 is CASISPGTDTQYF. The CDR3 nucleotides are TGTGCCAGCATCTCCCCCGGGACAGATACGCAGTATTTT.

In DNA form, the CDR3 reads TGTGCCAGCAGGTCGGACTACAAGCAGTTCTTC. Translation gives CASRSDYKQFF. The chain employs TRBV12-3 or TRBV12-4 and TRBJ2-1, with a possible D match to TRBD2 (6 bases). V shed 6 bases and J shed 11 bases, with 11 bases lying between them. The CDR3 has 11 residues.

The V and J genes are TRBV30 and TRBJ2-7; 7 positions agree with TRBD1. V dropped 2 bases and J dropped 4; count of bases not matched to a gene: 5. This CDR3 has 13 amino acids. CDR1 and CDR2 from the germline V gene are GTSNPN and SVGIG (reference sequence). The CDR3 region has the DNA TGTGCCTGGAGTCCGGACAGGACTTACGAGCAGTACTTC. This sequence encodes CAWSPDRTYEQYF.

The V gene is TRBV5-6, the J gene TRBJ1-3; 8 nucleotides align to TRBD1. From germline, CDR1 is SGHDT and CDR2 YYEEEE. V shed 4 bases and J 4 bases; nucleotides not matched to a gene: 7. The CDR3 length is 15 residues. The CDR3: CASSTTGTGGNTIYF. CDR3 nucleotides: TGTGCCAGCAGCACGACCGGGACAGGCGGAAACACCATATATTTT.

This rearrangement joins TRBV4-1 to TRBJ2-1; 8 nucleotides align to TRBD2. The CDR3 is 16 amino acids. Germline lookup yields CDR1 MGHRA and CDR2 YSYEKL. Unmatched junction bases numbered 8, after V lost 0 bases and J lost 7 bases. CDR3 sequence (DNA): TGCGCCAGCAGCCAAGACGAATCCCGGGGGGGGAATGAGCAGTTCTTC. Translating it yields CASSQDESRGGNEQFF.

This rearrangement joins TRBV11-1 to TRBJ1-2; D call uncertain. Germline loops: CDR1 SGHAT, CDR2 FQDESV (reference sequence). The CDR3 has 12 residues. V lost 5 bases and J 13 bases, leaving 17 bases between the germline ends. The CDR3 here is CASSQRPSPPTF. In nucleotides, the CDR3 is TGTGCCAGCAGCCAAAGACCCTCTCCTCCCACCTTC. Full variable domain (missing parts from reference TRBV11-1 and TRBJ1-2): EAEVAQSPRYKITEKSQAVAFWCDPISGHATLYWYRQILGQGPELLVQFQDESVVDDSQLPKDRFSAERLKGVDSTLKIQPAELGDSAMYLCASSQRPSPPTFGSGTRLTVV.

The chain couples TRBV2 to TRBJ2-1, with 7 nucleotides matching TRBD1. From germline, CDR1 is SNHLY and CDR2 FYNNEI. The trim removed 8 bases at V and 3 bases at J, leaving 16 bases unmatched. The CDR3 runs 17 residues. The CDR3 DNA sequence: TGTGCCAGCCGCGCCCCCAACAGGGGCGAAGTCTACAATGAGCAGTTCTTC. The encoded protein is CASRAPNRGEVYNEQFF.

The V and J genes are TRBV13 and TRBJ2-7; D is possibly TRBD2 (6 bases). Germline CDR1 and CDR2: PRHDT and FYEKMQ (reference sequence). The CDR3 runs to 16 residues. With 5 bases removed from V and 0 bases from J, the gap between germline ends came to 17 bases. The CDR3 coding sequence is TGTGCCAGCAGCCCCCGCGGGGCGAGGAGCTCCTACGAGCAGTACTTC. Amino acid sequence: CASSPRGARSSYEQYF.

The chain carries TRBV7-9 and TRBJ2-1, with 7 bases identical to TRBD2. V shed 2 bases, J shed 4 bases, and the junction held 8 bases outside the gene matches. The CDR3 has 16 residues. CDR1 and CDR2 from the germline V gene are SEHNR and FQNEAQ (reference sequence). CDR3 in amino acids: CASSLTSVWTYNEQFF. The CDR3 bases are TGTGCCAGCAGCTTAACTAGCGTCTGGACGTACAATGAGCAGTTCTTC.

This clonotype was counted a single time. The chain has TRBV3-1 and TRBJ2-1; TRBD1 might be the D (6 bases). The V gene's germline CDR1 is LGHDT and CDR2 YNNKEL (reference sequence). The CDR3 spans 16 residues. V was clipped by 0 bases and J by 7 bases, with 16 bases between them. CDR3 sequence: CASSQEVRGNYNEQFF. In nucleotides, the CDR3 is TGTGCCAGCAGCCAAGAGGTCAGGGGTAACTATAATGAGCAGTTCTTC.

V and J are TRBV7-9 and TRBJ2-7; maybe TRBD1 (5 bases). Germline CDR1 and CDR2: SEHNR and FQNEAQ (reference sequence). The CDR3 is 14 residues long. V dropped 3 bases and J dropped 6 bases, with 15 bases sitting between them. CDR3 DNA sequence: TGTGCCAGCAGCTTGGACATGTTAGTTGCCGAGCAGTACTTC. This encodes CASSLDMLVAEQYF.

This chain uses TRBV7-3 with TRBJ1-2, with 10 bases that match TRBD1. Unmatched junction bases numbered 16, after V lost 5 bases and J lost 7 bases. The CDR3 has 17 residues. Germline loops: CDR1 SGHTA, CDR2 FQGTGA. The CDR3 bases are TGTGCCAGCAGCCCAACTGCCGACAGGGGGCGATTCGGTGGCTACACCTTC. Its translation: CASSPTADRGRFGGYTF.

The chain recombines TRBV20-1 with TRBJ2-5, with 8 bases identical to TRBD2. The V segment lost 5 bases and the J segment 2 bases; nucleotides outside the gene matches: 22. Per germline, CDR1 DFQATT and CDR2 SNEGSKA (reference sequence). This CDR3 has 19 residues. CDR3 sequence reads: CSAVYPYTSQREPQETQYF. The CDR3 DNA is TGCAGTGCTGTATACCCCTATACTTCCCAGCGGGAGCCACAAGAGACCCAGTACTTC.

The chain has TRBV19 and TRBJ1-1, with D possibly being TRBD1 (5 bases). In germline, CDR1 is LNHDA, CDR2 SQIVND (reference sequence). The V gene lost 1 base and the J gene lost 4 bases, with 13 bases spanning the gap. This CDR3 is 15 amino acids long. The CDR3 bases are TGTGCCAGTAGTATAGTTTGGGGCGGTGGCACTGAAGCTTTCTTT. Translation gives CASSIVWGGGTEAFF.